This entry is about one T cell receptor (beta chain). The V gene lost 0 bases and the J gene lost 10 bases, with 9 bases spanning the gap. CDR1 LGHNA and CDR2 YNFKEQ come from the germline V gene. This CDR3 contains 13 residues. This entry belongs to a study of blood T cell repertoires in COVID-19. Looking at the study overall: Samples representing acute and convalescent COVID-19 were sourced from the United States, Italy and Spain.

Sequencing used immunoSEQ multiplex PCR; TCRdb keeps in-frame clones, though not all of them. The sample consists of fewer than 90,000 clones, about two thirds of them appearing once. The TCR sequence derives from a woman of 80 years or more with acute or convalescent COVID-19. What was sequenced was peripheral blood. The chain has TRBV4-2 and TRBJ1-4; TRBD1 might be the D (6 bases). The CDR3 spells CASSQEGGGKLFF. The CDR3 region has the DNA TGTGCCAGCAGCCAAGAAGGGGGGGGAAAACTGTTTTTT.